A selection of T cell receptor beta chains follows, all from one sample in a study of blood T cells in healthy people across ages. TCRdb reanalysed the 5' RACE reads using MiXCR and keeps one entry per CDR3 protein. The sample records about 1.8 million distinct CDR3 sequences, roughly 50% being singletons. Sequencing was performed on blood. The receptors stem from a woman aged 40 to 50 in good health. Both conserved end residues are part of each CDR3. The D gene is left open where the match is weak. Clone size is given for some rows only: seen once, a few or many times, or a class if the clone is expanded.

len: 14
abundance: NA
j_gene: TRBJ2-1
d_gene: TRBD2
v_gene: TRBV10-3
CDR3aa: CAISYSGGLNEQFF
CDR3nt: TGTGCCATCAGTTATAGCGGGGGGCTCAATGAGCAGTTCTTC

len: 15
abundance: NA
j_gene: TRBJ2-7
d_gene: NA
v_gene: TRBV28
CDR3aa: CASSYPTEEDYEQYF
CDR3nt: TGTGCCAGCAGTTACCCGACAGAGGAAGACTACGAGCAGTACTTC

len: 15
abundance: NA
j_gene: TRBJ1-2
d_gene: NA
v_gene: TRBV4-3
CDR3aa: CASSQELPVKWGYTF
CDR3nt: TGCGCCAGCAGCCAAGAGCTGCCAGTTAAATGGGGCTACACCTTC

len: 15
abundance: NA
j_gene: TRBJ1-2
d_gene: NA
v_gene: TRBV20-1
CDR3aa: CSARDAAGENYGYTF
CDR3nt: TGCAGTGCTAGAGACGCCGCCGGGGAAAACTATGGCTACACCTTC

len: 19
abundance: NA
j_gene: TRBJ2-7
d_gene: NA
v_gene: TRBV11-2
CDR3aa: CASSPTTTRPPGFAYEQYF
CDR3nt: TGTGCCAGCAGCCCAACTACAACCCGACCCCCGGGGTTCGCCTACGAGCAGTACTTC

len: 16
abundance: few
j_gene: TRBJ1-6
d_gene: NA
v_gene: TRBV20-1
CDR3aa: CSATSLARGSNSPLHF
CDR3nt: TGCAGTGCTACGAGCTTGGCGAGGGGCTCGAATTCACCCCTCCACTTT

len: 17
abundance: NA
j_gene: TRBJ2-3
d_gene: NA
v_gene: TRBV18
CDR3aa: CASSPLPQGRGTDTQYF
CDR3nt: TGTGCCAGCTCACCACTCCCCCAGGGGAGGGGCACAGATACGCAGTATTTT

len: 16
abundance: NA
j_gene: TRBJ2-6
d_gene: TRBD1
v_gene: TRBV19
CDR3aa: CASSWDRGPGANVLTF
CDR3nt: TGTGCCAGTAGCTGGGACAGGGGGCCAGGGGCCAACGTCCTGACTTTC

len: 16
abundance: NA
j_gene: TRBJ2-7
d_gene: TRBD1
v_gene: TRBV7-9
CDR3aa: CASSLPTGAGLGEQYF
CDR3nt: TGTGCCAGCAGCTTACCGACAGGGGCCGGCCTTGGAGAGCAGTACTTC

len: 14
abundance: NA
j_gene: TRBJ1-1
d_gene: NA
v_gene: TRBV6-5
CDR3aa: CASSRPQGDTEAFF
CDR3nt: TGTGCCAGCAGTCGTCCTCAGGGAGATACTGAAGCTTTCTTT

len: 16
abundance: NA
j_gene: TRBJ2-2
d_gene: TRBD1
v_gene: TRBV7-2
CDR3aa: CASSLAGQGVPGELFF
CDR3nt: TGTGCCAGCAGCTTAGCGGGACAGGGGGTCCCCGGGGAGCTGTTTTTT

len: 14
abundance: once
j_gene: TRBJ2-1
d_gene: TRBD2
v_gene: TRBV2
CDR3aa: CASETSGGRDEQFF
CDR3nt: TGTGCCAGTGAGACTAGCGGGGGGAGAGATGAGCAGTTCTTC

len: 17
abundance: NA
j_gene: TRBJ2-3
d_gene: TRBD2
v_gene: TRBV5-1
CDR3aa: CASSLSTSGGVTDTQYF
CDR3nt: TGCGCCAGCAGCTTGTCGACTAGCGGGGGGGTAACGGATACGCAGTATTTT

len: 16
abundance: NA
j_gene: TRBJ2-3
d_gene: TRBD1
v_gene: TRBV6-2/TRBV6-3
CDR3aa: CASTKSRDRRTDTQYF
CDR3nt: TGTGCCAGCACCAAGTCCCGGGACAGGCGCACAGATACGCAGTATTTT

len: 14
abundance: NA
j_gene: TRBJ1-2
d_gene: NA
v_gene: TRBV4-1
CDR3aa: CASSQGGDRYGYTF
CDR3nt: TGCGCCAGCAGCCAGGGGGGGGACCGCTATGGCTACACCTTC

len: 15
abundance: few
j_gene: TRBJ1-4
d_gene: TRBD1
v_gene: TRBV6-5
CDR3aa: CASSYSGTGNEKLFF
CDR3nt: TGTGCCAGCAGTTACTCCGGGACAGGAAATGAAAAACTGTTTTTT

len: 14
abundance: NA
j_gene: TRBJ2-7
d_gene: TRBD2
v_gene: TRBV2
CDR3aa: CASSGASGSYEQYF
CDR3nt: TGTGCCAGCAGTGGAGCTAGCGGATCCTACGAGCAGTACTTC

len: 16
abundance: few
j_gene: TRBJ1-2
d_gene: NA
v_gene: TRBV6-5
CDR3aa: CASSSHRRQIDYGYTF
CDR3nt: TGTGCCAGCAGCTCACATCGAAGACAGATAGATTATGGCTACACCTTC

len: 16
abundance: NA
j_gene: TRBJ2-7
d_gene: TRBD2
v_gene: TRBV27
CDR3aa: CANSLSIAGGSYEQYF
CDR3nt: TGTGCCAACAGTTTATCGATAGCGGGGGGTTCCTACGAGCAGTACTTC

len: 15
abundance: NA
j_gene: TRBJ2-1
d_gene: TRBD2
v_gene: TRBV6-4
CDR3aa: CASSQTSGFYNEQFF
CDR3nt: TGTGCCAGCAGTCAGACTAGCGGATTCTACAATGAGCAGTTCTTC

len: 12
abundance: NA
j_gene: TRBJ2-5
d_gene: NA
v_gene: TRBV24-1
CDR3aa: CATSDWGETQYF
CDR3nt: TGTGCCACCAGTGATTGGGGGGAGACCCAGTACTTC

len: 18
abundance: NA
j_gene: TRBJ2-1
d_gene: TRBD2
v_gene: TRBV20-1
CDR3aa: CSAQGGLAGRSSYNEQFF
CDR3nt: TGCAGTGCCCAGGGGGGACTAGCGGGGAGAAGCTCCTACAATGAGCAGTTCTTC